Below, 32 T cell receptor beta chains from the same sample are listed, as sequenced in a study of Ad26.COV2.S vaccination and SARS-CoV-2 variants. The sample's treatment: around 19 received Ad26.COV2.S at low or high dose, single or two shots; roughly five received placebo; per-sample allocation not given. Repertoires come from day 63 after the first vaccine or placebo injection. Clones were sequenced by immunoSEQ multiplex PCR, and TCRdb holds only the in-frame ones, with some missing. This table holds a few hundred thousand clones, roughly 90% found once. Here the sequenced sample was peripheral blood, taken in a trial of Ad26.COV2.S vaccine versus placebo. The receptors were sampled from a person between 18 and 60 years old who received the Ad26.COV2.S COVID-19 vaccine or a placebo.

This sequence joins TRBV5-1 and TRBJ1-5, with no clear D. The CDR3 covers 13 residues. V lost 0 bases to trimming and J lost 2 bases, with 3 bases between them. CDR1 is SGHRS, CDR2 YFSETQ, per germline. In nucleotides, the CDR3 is TGCGCCAGCAGCTTGGACGGCAATCAGCCCCAGCATTTT. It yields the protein CASSLDGNQPQHF.

The CDR3 here is CASSWTGSSYNEQFF. The CDR3 nucleotides are TGTGCCAGCAGCTGGACAGGGAGCTCCTACAATGAGCAGTTCTTC. The chain employs TRBV7-2 and TRBJ2-1; the match to TRBD1 covers 8 bases. CDR3 length: 15 residues. V shed 4 bases and J 0 bases; nucleotides not matched to a gene: 2. Per the germline V gene, CDR1 is SGHTA and CDR2 is FQGNSA.

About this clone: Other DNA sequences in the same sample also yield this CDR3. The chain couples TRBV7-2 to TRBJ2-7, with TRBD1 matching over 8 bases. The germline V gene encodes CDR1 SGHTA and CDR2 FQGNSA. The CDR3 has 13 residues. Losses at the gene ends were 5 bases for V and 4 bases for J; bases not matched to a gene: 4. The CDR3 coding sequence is TGTGCCAGCAGCACCCGGACAGGGTACGAGCAGTACTTC. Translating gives CASSTRTGYEQYF.

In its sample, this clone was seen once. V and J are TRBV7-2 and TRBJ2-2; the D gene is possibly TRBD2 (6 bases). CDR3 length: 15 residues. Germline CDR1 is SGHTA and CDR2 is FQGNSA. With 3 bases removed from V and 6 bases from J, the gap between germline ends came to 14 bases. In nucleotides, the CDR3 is TGTGCCAGCAGCTTGACGGGAGATTTCGCCGGGGAGCTGTTTTTT. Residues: CASSLTGDFAGELFF.

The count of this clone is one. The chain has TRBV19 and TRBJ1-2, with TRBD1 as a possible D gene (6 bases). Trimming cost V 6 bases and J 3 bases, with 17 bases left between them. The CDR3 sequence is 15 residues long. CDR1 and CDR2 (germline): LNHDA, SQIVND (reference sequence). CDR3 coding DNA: TGTGCCAGTAGAGTCAGGGGAAGGAGAGACTATGGCTACACCTTC. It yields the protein CASRVRGRRDYGYTF.

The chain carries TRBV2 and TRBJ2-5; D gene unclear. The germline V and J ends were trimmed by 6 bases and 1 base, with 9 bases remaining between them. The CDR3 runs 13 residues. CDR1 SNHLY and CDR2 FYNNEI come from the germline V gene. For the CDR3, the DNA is TGTGCCAGCAGCGTCAGAGTCCAAGAGACCCAGTACTTC. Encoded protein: CASSVRVQETQYF. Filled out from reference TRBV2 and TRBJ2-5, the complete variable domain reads EPEVTQTPSHQVTQMGQEVILRCVPISNHLYFYWYRQILGQKVEFLVSFYNNEISEKSEIFDDQFSVERPDGSNFTLKIRSTKLEDSAMYFCASSVRVQETQYFGPGTRLLVL.

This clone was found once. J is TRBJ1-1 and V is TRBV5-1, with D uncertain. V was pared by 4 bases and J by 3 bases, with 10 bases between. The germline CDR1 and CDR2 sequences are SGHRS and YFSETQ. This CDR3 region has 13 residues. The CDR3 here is CASSLGKDTEAFF. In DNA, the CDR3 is TGCGCCAGCAGCCTGGGAAAGGACACTGAAGCTTTCTTT.

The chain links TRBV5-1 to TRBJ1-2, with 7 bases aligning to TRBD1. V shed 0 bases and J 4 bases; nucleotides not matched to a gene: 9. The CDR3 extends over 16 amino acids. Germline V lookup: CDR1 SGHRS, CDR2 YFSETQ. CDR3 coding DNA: TGCGCCAGCAGCTTGGATAATTCAGGGGGGGCCTATGGCTACACCTTC. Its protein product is CASSLDNSGGAYGYTF.

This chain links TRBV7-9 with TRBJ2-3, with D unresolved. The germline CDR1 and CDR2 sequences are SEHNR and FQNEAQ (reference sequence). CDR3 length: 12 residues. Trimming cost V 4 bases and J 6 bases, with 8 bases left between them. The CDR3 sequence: CASSSADDTQYF. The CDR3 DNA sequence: TGTGCCAGCAGCTCAGCAGATGATACGCAGTATTTT. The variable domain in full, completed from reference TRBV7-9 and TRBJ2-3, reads DTGVSQNPRHKITKRGQNVTFRCDPISEHNRLYWYRQTLGQGPEFLTYFQNEAQLEKSRLLSDRFSAERPKGSFSTLEIQRTEQGDSAMYLCASSSADDTQYFGPGTRLTVL.

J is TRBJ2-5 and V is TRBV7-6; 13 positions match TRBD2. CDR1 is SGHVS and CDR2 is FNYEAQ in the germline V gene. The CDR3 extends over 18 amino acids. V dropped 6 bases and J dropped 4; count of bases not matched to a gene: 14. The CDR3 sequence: CASRPSPGTSGERETQYF. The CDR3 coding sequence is TGTGCCAGCAGACCTTCTCCTGGGACTAGCGGGGAGAGAGAGACCCAGTACTTC.

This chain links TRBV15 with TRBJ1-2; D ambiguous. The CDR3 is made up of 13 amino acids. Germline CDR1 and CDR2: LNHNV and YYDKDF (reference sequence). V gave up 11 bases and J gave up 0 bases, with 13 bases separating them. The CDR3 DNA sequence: TGTGCCGTAGGAAGGCTAGCTAACTATGGCTACACCTTC. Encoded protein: CAVGRLANYGYTF.

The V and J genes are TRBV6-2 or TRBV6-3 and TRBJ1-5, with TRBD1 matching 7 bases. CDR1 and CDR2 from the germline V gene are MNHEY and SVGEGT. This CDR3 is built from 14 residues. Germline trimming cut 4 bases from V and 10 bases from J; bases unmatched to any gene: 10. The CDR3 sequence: CASSWTGGISPQHF. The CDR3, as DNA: TGTGCCAGCAGTTGGACAGGAGGTATCAGCCCCCAGCATTTT.

The CDR3 DNA sequence: TGTGCCAGCAGTGAATATAGAGGGGTGGAGCAGTACTTC. It yields the protein CASSEYRGVEQYF. The genes are TRBV2 and TRBJ2-7; D possibly uses TRBD1 or TRBD2 (5 bases each). The V and J ends lost 2 bases and 7 bases respectively, with 12 bases between them. Germline values: CDR1 SNHLY, CDR2 FYNNEI. The CDR3 has 13 amino acids.

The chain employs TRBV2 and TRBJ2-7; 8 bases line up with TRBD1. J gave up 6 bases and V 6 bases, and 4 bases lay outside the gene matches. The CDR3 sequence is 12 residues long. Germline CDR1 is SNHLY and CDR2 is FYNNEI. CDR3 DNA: TGTGCCAGCAGAGGACAGGGTGGCGAGCAGTACTTC. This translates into CASRGQGGEQYF.

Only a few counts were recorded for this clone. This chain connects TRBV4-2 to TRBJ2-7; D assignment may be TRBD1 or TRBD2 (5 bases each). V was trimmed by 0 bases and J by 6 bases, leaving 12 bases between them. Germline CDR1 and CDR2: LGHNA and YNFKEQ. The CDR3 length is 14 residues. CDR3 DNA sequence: TGTGCCAGCAGCCAAGATGAGGGGAATTCCGAGCAGTACTTC. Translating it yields CASSQDEGNSEQYF.

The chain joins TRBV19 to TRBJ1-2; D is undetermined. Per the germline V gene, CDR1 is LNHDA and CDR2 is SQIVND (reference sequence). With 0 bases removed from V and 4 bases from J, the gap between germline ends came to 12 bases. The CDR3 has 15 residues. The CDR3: CASSIDPMRGYGYTF. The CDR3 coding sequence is TGTGCCAGTAGTATAGATCCTATGCGAGGCTATGGCTACACCTTC. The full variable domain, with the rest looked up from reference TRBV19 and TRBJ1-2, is DGGITQSPKYLFRKEGQNVTLSCEQNLNHDAMYWYRQDPGQGLRLIYYSQIVNDFQKGDIAEGYSVSREKKESFPLTVTSAQKNPTAFYLCASSIDPMRGYGYTFGSGTRLTVV.

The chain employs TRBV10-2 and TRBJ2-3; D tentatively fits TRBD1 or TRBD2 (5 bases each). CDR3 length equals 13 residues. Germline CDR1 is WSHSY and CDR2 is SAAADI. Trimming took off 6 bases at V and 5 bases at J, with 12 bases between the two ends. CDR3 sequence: CASRGVGLDTQYF. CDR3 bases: TGCGCCAGCAGGGGGGTAGGTTTAGATACGCAGTATTTT.

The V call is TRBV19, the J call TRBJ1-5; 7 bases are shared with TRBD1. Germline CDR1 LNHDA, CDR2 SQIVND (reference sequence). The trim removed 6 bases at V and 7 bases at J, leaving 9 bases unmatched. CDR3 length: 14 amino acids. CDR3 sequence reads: CASRETGDYQPQHF. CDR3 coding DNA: TGTGCCAGTAGGGAAACAGGGGACTACCAGCCCCAGCATTTT. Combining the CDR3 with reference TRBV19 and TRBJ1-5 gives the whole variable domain DGGITQSPKYLFRKEGQNVTLSCEQNLNHDAMYWYRQDPGQGLRLIYYSQIVNDFQKGDIAEGYSVSREKKESFPLTVTSAQKNPTAFYLCASRETGDYQPQHFGDGTRLSIL.

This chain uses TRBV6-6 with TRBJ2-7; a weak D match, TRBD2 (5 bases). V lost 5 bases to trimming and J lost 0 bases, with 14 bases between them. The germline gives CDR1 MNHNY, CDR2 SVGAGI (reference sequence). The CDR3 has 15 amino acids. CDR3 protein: CASSRLVGSSYEQYF. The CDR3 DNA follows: TGTGCCAGCAGTCGCCTTGTAGGGAGCTCCTACGAGCAGTACTTC.

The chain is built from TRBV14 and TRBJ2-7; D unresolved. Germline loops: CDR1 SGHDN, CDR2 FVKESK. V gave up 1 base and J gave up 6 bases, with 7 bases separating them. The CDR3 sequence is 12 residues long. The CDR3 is CASSQGLLEQYF. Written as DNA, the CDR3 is TGTGCCAGCAGCCAAGGATTGCTCGAGCAGTACTTC.

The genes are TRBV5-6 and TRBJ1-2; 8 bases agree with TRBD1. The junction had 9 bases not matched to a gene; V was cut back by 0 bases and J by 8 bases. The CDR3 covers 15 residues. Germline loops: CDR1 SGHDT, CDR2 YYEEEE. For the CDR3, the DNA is TGTGCCAGCAGCTTGGTACCCAGGGGGCGTCGAGGCTACACCTTC. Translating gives CASSLVPRGRRGYTF.

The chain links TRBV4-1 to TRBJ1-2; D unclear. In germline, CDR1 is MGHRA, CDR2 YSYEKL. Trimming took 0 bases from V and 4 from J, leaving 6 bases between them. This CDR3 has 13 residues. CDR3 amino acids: CASSQERRYGYTF. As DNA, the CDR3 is TGCGCCAGCAGCCAAGAGAGGCGCTATGGCTACACCTTC.

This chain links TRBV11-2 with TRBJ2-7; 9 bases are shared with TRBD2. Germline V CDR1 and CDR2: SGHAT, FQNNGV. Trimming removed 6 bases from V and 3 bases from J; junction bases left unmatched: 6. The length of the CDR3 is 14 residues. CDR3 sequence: CASREAGGYYEQYF. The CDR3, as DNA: TGTGCCAGCAGAGAAGCGGGGGGCTACTACGAGCAGTACTTC.

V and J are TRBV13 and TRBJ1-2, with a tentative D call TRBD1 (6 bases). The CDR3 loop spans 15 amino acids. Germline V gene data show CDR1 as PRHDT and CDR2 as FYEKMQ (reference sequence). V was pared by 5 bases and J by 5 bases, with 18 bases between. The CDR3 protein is CASSPRRGALYGYTF. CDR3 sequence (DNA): TGTGCCAGCAGCCCGCGGAGGGGGGCCTTATATGGCTACACCTTC.

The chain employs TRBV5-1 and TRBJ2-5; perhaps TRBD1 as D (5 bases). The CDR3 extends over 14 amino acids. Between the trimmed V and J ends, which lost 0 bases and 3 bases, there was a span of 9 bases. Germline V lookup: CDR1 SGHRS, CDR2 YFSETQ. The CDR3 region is CASSLAPREETQYF. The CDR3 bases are TGCGCCAGCAGCTTGGCCCCCAGGGAAGAGACCCAGTACTTC.

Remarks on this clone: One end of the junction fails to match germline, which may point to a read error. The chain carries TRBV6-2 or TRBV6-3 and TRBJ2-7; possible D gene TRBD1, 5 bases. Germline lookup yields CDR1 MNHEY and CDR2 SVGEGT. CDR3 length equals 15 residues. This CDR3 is CASSYSGRESYDQYF. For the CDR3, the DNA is TGTGCCAGCAGTTACTCGGGCAGGGAATCCTACGATCAGTACTTC.

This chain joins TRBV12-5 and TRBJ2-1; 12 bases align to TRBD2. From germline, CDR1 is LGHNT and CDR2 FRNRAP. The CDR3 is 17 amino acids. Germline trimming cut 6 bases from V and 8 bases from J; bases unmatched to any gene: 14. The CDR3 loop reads CASGRTSGGLSGHEQFF. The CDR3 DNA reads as TGTGCTAGTGGCCGAACTAGCGGGGGGCTATCGGGCCATGAGCAGTTCTTC.

Written as DNA, the CDR3 is TGTGCCAGCAGCGCCGTAGGTGAAGGGCCGGTCGAGCAGTACTTC. Its translation: CASSAVGEGPVEQYF. This chain joins TRBV9 and TRBJ2-7; D gene unclear. Trimming removed 3 bases at V and 6 bases at J, with 19 bases between. The CDR3 contains 15 residues. Per germline, CDR1 SGDLS and CDR2 YYNGEE.

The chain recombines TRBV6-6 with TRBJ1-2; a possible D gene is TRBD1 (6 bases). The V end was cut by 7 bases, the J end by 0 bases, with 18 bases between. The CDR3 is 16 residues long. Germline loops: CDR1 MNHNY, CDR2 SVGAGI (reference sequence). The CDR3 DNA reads TGTGCCAGCACCCAAGGGGGGGCAACGGCTAACTATGGCTACACCTTC. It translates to CASTQGGATANYGYTF.

The CDR3 loop reads CASSEGGAYNEQFF. The CDR3 DNA reads as TGTGCCAGCAGCGAGGGGGGGGCTTATAATGAGCAGTTCTTC. The V gene is TRBV19, the J gene TRBJ2-1; tentative D call: TRBD2 (7 bases). The CDR3 loop spans 14 amino acids. V dropped 9 bases and J dropped 7 bases, with 19 bases sitting between them. Germline assignment: CDR1 LNHDA and CDR2 SQIVND (reference sequence).

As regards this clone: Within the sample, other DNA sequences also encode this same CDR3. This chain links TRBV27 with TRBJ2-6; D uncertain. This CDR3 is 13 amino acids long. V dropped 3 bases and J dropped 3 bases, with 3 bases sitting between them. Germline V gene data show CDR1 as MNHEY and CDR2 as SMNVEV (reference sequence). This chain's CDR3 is CASSFSGANVLTF. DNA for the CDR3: TGTGCCAGCAGTTTCAGTGGGGCCAACGTCCTGACTTTC.

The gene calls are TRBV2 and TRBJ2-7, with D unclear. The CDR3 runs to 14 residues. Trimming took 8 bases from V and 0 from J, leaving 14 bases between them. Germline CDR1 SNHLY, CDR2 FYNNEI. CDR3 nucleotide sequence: TGTGCCAGCTCAGGCAGATTTAACTCCTACGAGCAGTACTTC. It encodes CASSGRFNSYEQYF.